This entry concerns a single T cell receptor (delta chain). The antigen is unknown. The source of the sample is a study of Vδ1+ human thymocytes. Study observations and caveats: Despite high sort purity, roughly a fifth of thymic T cell receptor delta sequences were Vdelta2. Thymic TRG and TRD repertoires appeared highly polyclonal, with Gaussian CDR3 length distributions.

The template was reverse-transcribed extracted RNA. Pooled V-gene forward primers with one constant-region reverse primer generated the CDR3 amplicons by multiplex PCR. TCRdb re-called the multiplex PCR reads via CATT. The profile covers roughly 55,000 delta-chain clones, with more than 15% appearing a single time and 0.5% taken by the ten largest. Germline CDR1 reads TSWWSYY; CDR2 reads QGS. V trimming: 2 bases; J trimming: 3 bases; junction bases outside the gene matches: 13. This CDR3 is 19 amino acids long. The sorted cells were CD3+ Vdelta1+ Vdelta2- thymocytes from alphabeta-depleted thymus. Between roughly 97% and 99.6% of sorted thymocytes were Vdelta1+.

The genes are TRDV1 and TRDJ1, with 12 bases aligning to TRDD3. The sequenced sample was Vdelta1+ gamma-delta thymocytes from the thymus. The subset: FACS-sorted CD3+ TCRalphabeta- TCRVdelta1+ TCRVdelta2- thymocytes. The TCR originated in a boy less than two years old who had congenital heart surgery. The chain's CDR3 is CALGESGLRLGDTPDKLIF. DNA for the CDR3: TGTGCTCTTGGGGAATCAGGCCTAAGACTGGGGGATACACCCGATAAACTCATCTTT.